A selection of T cell receptor beta chains follows, all from one sample in a study of vaccination and CD4 T cells after COVID-19. TCRdb re-called the PCR reads through MiXCR, storing one row per CDR3 protein. The data show 20,000 to 25,000 distinct CDR3 sequences, about half seen once. These receptors' targets are unknown. What was sequenced was CD4+ T cells from blood, cultured in vitro. Source of these receptors: a human donor who had recovered from COVID-19. Both conserved end residues are part of each CDR3. The order of the fields is V gene, J gene, D gene, clone size, CDR3 length, CDR3 DNA, CDR3 protein. A D gene is named only where the DNA matches it firmly. Clone size, where shown, is once, few, many, or a class for clones that have expanded.

V gene: TRBV20-1; J gene: TRBJ1-1; D gene: .; clone size: .; CDR3 length: 15; CDR3 DNA: TGCAGTGCTAGAAGTCAAGGACTTCCGGACACTGAAGCTTTCTTT; CDR3 protein: CSARSQGLPDTEAFF
V gene: TRBV20-1; J gene: TRBJ2-1; D gene: TRBD2; clone size: .; CDR3 length: 15; CDR3 DNA: TGCAGTGCTAGAGACCCGGGACGGGAGGGGAATGAGCAGTTCTTC; CDR3 protein: CSARDPGREGNEQFF
V gene: TRBV4-1; J gene: TRBJ1-2; D gene: .; clone size: .; CDR3 length: 15; CDR3 DNA: TGCGCCAGCAGCCAAGATTGGGCAGAGAACTATGGCTACACCTTC; CDR3 protein: CASSQDWAENYGYTF
V gene: TRBV27; J gene: TRBJ1-1; D gene: .; clone size: .; CDR3 length: 13; CDR3 DNA: TGTGCCAGCAAGGAAGGGGGAAACACTGAAGCTTTCTTT; CDR3 protein: CASKEGGNTEAFF
V gene: TRBV7-2; J gene: TRBJ2-3; D gene: .; clone size: once; CDR3 length: 13; CDR3 DNA: TGTGCCAGCAGCTTAATAGGGAGGGATACGCAGTATTTT; CDR3 protein: CASSLIGRDTQYF
V gene: TRBV30; J gene: TRBJ1-1; D gene: .; clone size: few; CDR3 length: 13; CDR3 DNA: TGTGCCTGGAGTCAGGGGAGGGACACTGAAGCTTTCTTT; CDR3 protein: CAWSQGRDTEAFF
V gene: TRBV15; J gene: TRBJ2-7; D gene: .; clone size: .; CDR3 length: 14; CDR3 DNA: TGTGCCACCAGCAGAGATCTCCAGGGGAACGAGCAGTACTTC; CDR3 protein: CATSRDLQGNEQYF
V gene: TRBV11-3; J gene: TRBJ1-1; D gene: TRBD1; clone size: .; CDR3 length: 15; CDR3 DNA: TGTGTCAGCAACCTCGGACAGGGGGGAGGCACTGAAGCTTTCTTT; CDR3 protein: CVSNLGQGGGTEAFF
V gene: TRBV20-1; J gene: TRBJ2-7; D gene: .; clone size: .; CDR3 length: 13; CDR3 DNA: TGCAGTGGCTCCGGGACGGGCTCCTACGAGCAGTACTTC; CDR3 protein: CSGSGTGSYEQYF
V gene: TRBV7-9; J gene: TRBJ1-5; D gene: .; clone size: .; CDR3 length: 12; CDR3 DNA: TGTGCCAGCAACTCTGTGGGATCACCCCAGCATTTT; CDR3 protein: CASNSVGSPQHF
V gene: TRBV6-1; J gene: TRBJ2-2; D gene: TRBD2; clone size: few; CDR3 length: 12; CDR3 DNA: TGTGCCACCGGGCGGGAGGGCCGGGAGCTGTTTTTT; CDR3 protein: CATGREGRELFF
V gene: TRBV19; J gene: TRBJ2-2; D gene: .; clone size: .; CDR3 length: 15; CDR3 DNA: TGTGCCTCAAAGGGGACGGGAGACTGGACCGGGGAGCTGTTTTTT; CDR3 protein: CASKGTGDWTGELFF
V gene: TRBV4-2; J gene: TRBJ2-2; D gene: TRBD1; clone size: .; CDR3 length: 16; CDR3 DNA: TGTGCCAGCAGCCAAGGGCGGACAGGGGGGACCGGGGAGCTGTTTTTT; CDR3 protein: CASSQGRTGGTGELFF
V gene: TRBV6-1; J gene: TRBJ1-5; D gene: .; clone size: few; CDR3 length: 16; CDR3 DNA: TGTGCCAGCAGTGAATCATCACCTGGAGACAATCAGCCCCAGCATTTT; CDR3 protein: CASSESSPGDNQPQHF
V gene: TRBV11-2; J gene: TRBJ2-5; D gene: TRBD2; clone size: .; CDR3 length: 16; CDR3 DNA: TGTGCCAGCAGCTTAGTGAGGTCTAGCGGGGGGGAGACCCAGTACTTC; CDR3 protein: CASSLVRSSGGETQYF
V gene: TRBV10-3; J gene: TRBJ2-4; D gene: .; clone size: .; CDR3 length: 16; CDR3 DNA: TGTGCCATCAGTGAGTCCTCTCGGACAGTAAAAAGCATTCAGTACTTC; CDR3 protein: CAISESSRTVKSIQYF
V gene: TRBV7-2; J gene: TRBJ2-3; D gene: TRBD2; clone size: .; CDR3 length: 15; CDR3 DNA: TGTGCCAGCAGCCGACTAGCGGGAGAGGCAGATACGCAGTATTTT; CDR3 protein: CASSRLAGEADTQYF
V gene: TRBV11-2; J gene: TRBJ2-2; D gene: TRBD1; clone size: .; CDR3 length: 13; CDR3 DNA: TGTGCCAGCACCCAGGGGGCTACTGGGGAGCTGTTTTTT; CDR3 protein: CASTQGATGELFF
V gene: TRBV28; J gene: TRBJ1-2; D gene: .; clone size: .; CDR3 length: 14; CDR3 DNA: TGTGCCAGCACCTTTGGGGGGACGATAGACGGCTACACCTTC; CDR3 protein: CASTFGGTIDGYTF
V gene: TRBV15; J gene: TRBJ2-7; D gene: .; clone size: .; CDR3 length: 15; CDR3 DNA: TGTGCCACCAGCCGAACAGCGGCGAGCTCCTACGAGCAGTACTTC; CDR3 protein: CATSRTAASSYEQYF
V gene: TRBV19; J gene: TRBJ1-4; D gene: .; clone size: .; CDR3 length: 14; CDR3 DNA: TGTGCCAGTAGCGCAGGGTATGGTGATGAAAAACTGTTTTTT; CDR3 protein: CASSAGYGDEKLFF
V gene: TRBV7-8; J gene: TRBJ1-2; D gene: .; clone size: .; CDR3 length: 16; CDR3 DNA: TGTGCCAGCAGCTTAGTCTCCGTATCCCCCTCCTATGGCTACACCTTC; CDR3 protein: CASSLVSVSPSYGYTF
V gene: TRBV27; J gene: TRBJ2-1; D gene: .; clone size: .; CDR3 length: 16; CDR3 DNA: TGTGCCAGCAGTTTCCCTCCAGGGAGTGCCCCCAATGAGCAGTTCTTC; CDR3 protein: CASSFPPGSAPNEQFF